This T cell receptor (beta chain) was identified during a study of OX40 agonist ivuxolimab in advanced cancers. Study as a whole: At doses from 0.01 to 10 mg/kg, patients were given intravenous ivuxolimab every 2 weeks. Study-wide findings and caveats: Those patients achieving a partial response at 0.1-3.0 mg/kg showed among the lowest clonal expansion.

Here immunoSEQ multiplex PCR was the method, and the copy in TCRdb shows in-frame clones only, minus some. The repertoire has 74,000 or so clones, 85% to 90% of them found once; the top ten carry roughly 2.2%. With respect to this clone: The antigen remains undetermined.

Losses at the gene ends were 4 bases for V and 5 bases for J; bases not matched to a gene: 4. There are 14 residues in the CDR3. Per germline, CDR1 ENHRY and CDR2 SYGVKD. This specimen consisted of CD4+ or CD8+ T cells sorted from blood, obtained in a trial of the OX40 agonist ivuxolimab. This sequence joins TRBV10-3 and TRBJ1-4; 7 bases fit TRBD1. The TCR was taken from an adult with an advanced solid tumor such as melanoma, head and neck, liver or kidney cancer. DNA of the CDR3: TGTGCCATCAGTGGAGGGACAGCGAATGAAAAACTGTTTTTT. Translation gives CAISGGTANEKLFF.